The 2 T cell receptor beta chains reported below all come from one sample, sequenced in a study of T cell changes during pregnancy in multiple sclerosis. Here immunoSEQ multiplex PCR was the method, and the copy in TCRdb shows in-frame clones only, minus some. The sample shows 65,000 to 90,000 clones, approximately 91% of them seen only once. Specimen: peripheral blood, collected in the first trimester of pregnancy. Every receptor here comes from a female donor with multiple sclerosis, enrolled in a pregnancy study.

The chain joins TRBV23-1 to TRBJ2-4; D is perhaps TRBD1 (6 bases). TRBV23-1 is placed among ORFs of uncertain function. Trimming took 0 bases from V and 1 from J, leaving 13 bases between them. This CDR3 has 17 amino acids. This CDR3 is CASSQSGGMRAKNIQYF. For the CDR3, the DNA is TGCGCCAGCAGTCAATCAGGGGGAATGAGGGCCAAAAACATTCAGTACTTC.

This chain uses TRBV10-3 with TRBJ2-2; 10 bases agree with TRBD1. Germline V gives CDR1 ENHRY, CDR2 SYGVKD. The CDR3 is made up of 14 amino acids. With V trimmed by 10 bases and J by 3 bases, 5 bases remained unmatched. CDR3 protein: CATRQGADTGELFF. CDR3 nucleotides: TGTGCCACCCGACAGGGGGCGGACACCGGGGAGCTGTTTTTT.